The T cell receptor beta chain under discussion was sequenced for a study of T cell repertoires in cytomegalovirus infection. As for the study in general: Both a matching HLA type and CMV infection were indicated by public TCR beta signatures.

To note about this clonotype: Its antigen remains unidentified. One end of the junction is discordant with germline, which a read error may explain.

Whole-study results and caveats: Clonotype analysis showed dominance of the ex vivo response by HLA-C-restricted CMV-specific TCR beta clonotypes.

TCRdb re-analysed the reads in MiXCR, keeping a single row per CDR3 protein. The sample lists some 400,000 distinct CDR3 sequences, 31% occurring once. This CDR3 contains 16 residues. The receptor was isolated from a human donor in good health (CMV status not recorded). Some clones in this sample may be carry-over from other donors' samples. Source material: PBMCs. V and J are TRBV12-3 or TRBV12-4 and TRBJ2-1; TRBD2 matches at 8 bases. CDR3 protein: CASRTSGGPPGYEPFF. As DNA, the CDR3 is TGTGCCAGCCGTACGAGCGGGGGCCCTCCCGGGTATGAGCCGTTCTTC.